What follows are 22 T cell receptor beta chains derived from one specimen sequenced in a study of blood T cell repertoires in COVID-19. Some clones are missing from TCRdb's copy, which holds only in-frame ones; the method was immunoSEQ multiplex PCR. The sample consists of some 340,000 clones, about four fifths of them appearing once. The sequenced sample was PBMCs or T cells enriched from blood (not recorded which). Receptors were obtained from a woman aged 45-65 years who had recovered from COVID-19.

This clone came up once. The CDR3 protein is CASSQETRRSNEQFF. The CDR3 nucleotides read TGTGCCAGCAGCCAAGAGACGCGGCGGTCCAATGAGCAGTTCTTC. The chain carries TRBV3-1 (or the pseudogene TRBV3-2) and TRBJ2-1; D remains unclear. V lost 0 bases to trimming and J lost 6 bases, with 12 bases between them. Germline CDR1 and CDR2: LGHDT and YNNKEL (reference sequence). The CDR3 extends over 15 amino acids.

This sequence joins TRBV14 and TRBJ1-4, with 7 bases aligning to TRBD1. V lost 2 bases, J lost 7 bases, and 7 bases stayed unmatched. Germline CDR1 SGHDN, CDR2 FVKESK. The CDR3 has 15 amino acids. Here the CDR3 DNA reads TGTGCCAGCAGCCAACGGGCAGGGGGATTTGAAAAACTGTTTTTT. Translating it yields CASSQRAGGFEKLFF.

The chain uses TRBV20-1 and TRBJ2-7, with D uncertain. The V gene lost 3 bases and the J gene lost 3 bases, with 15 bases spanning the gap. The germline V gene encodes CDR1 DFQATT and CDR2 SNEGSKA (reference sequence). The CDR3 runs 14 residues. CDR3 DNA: TGCAGTGCTAGTCGTCGGTCCGGTGGCTACGAGCAGTACTTC. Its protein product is CSASRRSGGYEQYF.

CDR3 amino acids: CASSEALGTRYGYTF. DNA of the CDR3: TGTGCCAGCAGTGAAGCATTGGGGACAAGATATGGCTACACCTTC. This chain connects TRBV6-1 to TRBJ1-2; tentative D call: TRBD1 (6 bases). CDR1 and CDR2 (germline): MNHNS, SASEGT. Trimming removed 0 bases at V and 5 bases at J, with 13 bases between. CDR3 length equals 15 residues.

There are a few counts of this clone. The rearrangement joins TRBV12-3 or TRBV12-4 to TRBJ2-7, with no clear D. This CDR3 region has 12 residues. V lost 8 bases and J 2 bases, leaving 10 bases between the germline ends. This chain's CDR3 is CASQNGAYEQYF. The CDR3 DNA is TGTGCCAGCCAAAACGGAGCCTACGAGCAGTACTTC.

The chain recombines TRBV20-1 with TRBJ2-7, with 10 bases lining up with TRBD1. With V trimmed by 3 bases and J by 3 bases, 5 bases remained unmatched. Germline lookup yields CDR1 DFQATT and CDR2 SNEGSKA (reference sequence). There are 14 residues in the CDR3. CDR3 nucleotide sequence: TGCAGTGCTAGTCACGGGACAGGGGACTACGAGCAGTACTTC. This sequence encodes CSASHGTGDYEQYF.

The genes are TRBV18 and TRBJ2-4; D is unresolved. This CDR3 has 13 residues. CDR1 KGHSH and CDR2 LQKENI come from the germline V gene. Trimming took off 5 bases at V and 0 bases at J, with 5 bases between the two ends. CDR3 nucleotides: TGTGCCAGCTCAGCAGTAGCCAAAAACATTCAGTACTTC. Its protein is CASSAVAKNIQYF.

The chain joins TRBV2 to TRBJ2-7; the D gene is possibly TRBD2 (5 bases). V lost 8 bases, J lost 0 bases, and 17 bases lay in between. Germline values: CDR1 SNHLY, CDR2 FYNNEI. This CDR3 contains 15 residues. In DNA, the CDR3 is TGTGCCAGCTTGCGAGGGCCCAGCAGCTCCTACGAGCAGTACTTC. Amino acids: CASLRGPSSSYEQYF.

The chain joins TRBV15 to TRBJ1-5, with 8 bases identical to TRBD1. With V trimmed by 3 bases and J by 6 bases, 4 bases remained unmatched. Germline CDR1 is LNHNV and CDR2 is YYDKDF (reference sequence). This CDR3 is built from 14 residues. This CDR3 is CATSRDRVGQPQHF. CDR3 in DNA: TGTGCCACCAGCAGGGACAGGGTAGGTCAGCCCCAGCATTTT.

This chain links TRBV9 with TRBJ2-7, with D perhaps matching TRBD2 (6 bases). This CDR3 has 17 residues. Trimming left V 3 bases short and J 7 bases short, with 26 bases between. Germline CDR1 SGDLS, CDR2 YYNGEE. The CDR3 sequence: CASSARSGGARIKEQYF. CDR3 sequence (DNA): TGTGCCAGCAGCGCCCGATCCGGCGGGGCCCGTATCAAAGAGCAGTACTTC.

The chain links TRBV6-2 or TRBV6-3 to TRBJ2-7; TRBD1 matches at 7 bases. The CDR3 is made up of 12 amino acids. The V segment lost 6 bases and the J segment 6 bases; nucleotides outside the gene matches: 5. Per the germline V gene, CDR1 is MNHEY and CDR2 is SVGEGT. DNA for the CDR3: TGTGCCAGCAGCAGACAGGGTCCCGAGCAGTACTTC. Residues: CASSRQGPEQYF.

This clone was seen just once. The CDR3 reads CASSMRMNTGELFF. The CDR3 nucleotides read TGTGCCAGCAGCATGCGGATGAACACCGGGGAGCTGTTTTTT. The V call is TRBV5-4, the J call TRBJ2-2; D remains ambiguous. V dropped 4 bases and J dropped 1 base, with 8 bases sitting between them. The CDR3 contains 14 residues. Germline loops: CDR1 SGHNT, CDR2 YYREEE (reference sequence).

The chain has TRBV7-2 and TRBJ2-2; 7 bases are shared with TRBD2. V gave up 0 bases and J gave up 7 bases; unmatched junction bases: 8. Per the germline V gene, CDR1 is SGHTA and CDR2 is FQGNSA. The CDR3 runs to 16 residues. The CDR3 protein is CASSLAGLELGGELFF. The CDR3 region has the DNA TGTGCCAGCAGCTTAGCTGGACTAGAACTTGGCGGGGAGCTGTTTTTT.

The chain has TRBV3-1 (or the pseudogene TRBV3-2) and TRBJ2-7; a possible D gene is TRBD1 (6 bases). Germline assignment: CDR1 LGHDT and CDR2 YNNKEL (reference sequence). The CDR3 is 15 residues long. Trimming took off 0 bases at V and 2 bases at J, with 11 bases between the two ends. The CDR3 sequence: CASSQEGDKPYEQYF. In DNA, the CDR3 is TGTGCCAGCAGCCAAGAGGGGGACAAACCCTACGAGCAGTACTTC.

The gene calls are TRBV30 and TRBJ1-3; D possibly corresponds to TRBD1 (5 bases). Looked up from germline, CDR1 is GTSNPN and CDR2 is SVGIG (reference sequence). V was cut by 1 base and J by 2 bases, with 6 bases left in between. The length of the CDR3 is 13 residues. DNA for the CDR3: TGTGCCTGGAGTGAACAGGCTGGAAACACCATATATTTT. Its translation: CAWSEQAGNTIYF.

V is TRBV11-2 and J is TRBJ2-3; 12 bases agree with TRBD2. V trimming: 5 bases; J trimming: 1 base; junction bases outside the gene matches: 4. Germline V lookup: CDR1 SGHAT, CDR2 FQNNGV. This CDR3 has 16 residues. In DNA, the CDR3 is TGTGCCAGCAGCCTTGGGACTAGCGGGCGCACAGATACGCAGTATTTT. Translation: CASSLGTSGRTDTQYF. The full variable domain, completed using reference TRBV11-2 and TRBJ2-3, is EAGVAQSPRYKIIEKRQSVAFWCNPISGHATLYWYQQILGQGPKLLIQFQNNGVVDDSQLPKDRFSAERLKGVDSTLKIQPAKLEDSAVYLCASSLGTSGRTDTQYFGPGTRLTVL.

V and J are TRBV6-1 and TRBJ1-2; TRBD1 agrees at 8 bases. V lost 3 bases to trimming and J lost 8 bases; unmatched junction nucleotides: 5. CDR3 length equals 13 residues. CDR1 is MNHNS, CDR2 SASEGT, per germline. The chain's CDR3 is CASSDRTGTGYTF. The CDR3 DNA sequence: TGTGCCAGCAGTGACAGGACAGGGACAGGCTACACCTTC.

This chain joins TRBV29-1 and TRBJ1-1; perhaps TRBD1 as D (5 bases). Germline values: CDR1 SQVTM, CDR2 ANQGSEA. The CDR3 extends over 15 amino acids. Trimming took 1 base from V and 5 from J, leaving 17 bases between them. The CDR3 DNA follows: TGCAGCGTTGAAGGGGGCGACCCTCGGGAGACTGAAGCTTTCTTT. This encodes CSVEGGDPRETEAFF.

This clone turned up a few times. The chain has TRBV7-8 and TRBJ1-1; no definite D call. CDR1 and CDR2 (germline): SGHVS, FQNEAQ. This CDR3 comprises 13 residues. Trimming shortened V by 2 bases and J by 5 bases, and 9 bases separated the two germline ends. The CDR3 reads CASSLNRGTEAFF. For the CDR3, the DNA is TGTGCCAGCAGCTTAAACCGGGGAACTGAAGCTTTCTTT. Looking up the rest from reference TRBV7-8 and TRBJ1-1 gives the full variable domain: GAGVSQSPRYKVAKRGQDVALRCDPISGHVSLFWYQQALGQGPEFLTYFQNEAQLDKSGLPSDRFFAERPEGSVSTLKIQRTQQEDSAVYLCASSLNRGTEAFFGQGTRLTVV.

This chain's CDR3 is CASSRGTGYYEQYF. CDR3 nucleotides: TGTGCCAGCAGCCGAGGGACAGGCTACTACGAGCAGTACTTC. This chain uses TRBV3-1 (or the pseudogene TRBV3-2) with TRBJ2-7; 8 bases map to TRBD1. From germline, CDR1 is LGHDT and CDR2 YNNKEL (reference sequence). CDR3 length equals 14 residues. V was clipped by 4 bases and J by 3 bases; unmatched bases: 5.

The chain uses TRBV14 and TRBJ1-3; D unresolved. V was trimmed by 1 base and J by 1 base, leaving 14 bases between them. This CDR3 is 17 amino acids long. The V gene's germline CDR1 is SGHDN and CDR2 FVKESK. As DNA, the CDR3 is TGTGCCAGCAGCCAAGCCGGGAGAAGTTTATCTGGAAACACCATATATTTT. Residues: CASSQAGRSLSGNTIYF.

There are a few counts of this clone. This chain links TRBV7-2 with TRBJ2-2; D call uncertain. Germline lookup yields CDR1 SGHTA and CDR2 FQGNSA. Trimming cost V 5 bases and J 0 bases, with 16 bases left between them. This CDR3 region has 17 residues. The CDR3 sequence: CASSAFPPYSNTGELFF. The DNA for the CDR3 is TGTGCCAGCAGCGCCTTCCCCCCTTACTCGAACACCGGGGAGCTGTTTTTT.